This TCR beta chain is drawn from a study of T cells in Graves' hyperthyroidism and ophthalmopathy (dated by TCRdb to about 2019). For context, the study as a whole: Peripheral blood samples were taken at the time of initial diagnosis, prior to any treatment. To identify distinguishing TCR V-J signatures, a discovery cohort of 90 to 100 patients was used, comprising under 45 with Graves' ophthalmopathy and about 59 with stable Graves' hyperthyroidism. The study also compared thyroid tissue and blood T-cell repertoires from several Graves' hyperthyroidism patients. The paper describes TCR Vbeta CDR3 sequencing of 135 peripheral blood samples, made up of 43 ophthalmopathy patients, some 80 hyperthyroidism patients and about 17 progressor patients. The approximately 100 discovery patients were randomly split 7:3 into training and test sets. Following sampling, methimazole starting at 30 mg daily was given to hyperthyroidism patients, and high-dose intravenous methylprednisolone was given to ophthalmopathy patients. An independent validation cohort of around 19 hyperthyroidism patients and more than 15 patients who later progressed to ophthalmopathy tested prospective prediction of ophthalmopathy. General findings and caveats noted by the study authors: Sample size was not statistically predetermined, and investigators were not blinded to group allocation. A 13 V-J signature model separated ophthalmopathy from stable hyperthyroidism, with about 90% sensitivity and just under 84% specificity in cross-validation and 80%/75% in testing. Most expanded thyroid clonotypes (frequency above 0.001) were also found in blood, which suggests that blood repertoires may mirror thyroid immune responses. During validation, the model predicted progression to ophthalmopathy a median of around six months ahead of onset, with almost 71% sensitivity and 72% to 80% specificity.

Taken from cysteine to phenylalanine, the CDR3 has 14 residues. Only the CDR3 region is kept as DNA, spanning 42 bases read in frame from base 1. Sequences LNHDA (CDR1) and SQIVND (CDR2) are obtained from the germline V gene (reference sequence). The trim is 3 bases for V and 1 base for J, with a gap of 9 bases between the germline ends. TCR beta CDR3 regions were amplified from RNA transcripts. The first round of RT-PCR for the TCR CDR3 was performed with the HTBI primer set and the Qiagen OneStep RT-PCR kit. The libraries were constructed in a second round of multiplex PCR and then size-selected and purified. Libraries were sequenced paired-end with 100 bp reads on an Illumina HiSeq2000. Processing in the source paper ran as follows. SOAPnuke was used to process the raw data, with reads discarded if the reads contained adapters or uncalled bases, had a mean Phred below 15, or lacked an exact constant-primer or identifier match. COPE v1.2.5 was used to merge the high-quality paired reads, and each unique nucleotide sequence was defined as a clonotype. MiTCR v1.1 was used to align clonotypes to the IMGT TRBV, TRBD and TRBJ reference segments. Only V-J combinations with frequency above 0.0001, covering roughly 99% of repertoires, were analysed. The TCS score was defined as F50 (clonal expansion) divided by E x V (chaos), with BLOSUM62-based TCRdist calculated between CDR3 peptides within each V-J. Welch's t-statistics and random forest reduced fewer than 550 V-J features to roughly 13, which were used in a naive Bayes classifier (R e1071). Using fastp at Q25 and MiXCR, TCRdb reprocessed the public reads and kept productive beta chains. CDR3 protein duplicates are merged, each entry listing the most common genes and DNA. It is TCRdb's table, rather than the study itself, that gives the V and J calls and clone size. In all, the sample holds hundreds of thousands of distinct CDR3 sequences, and over 11% of those were seen once. The ten most abundant clones make up just under 25% of the sample.

This clonotype has a count of ten or more. The specificity of this receptor is unknown. The record has no base qualities; no much larger clone is one base away. Stable Graves' hyperthyroidism was defined as the absence of progression to ophthalmopathy over 18 months of follow-up. The hyperthyroidism patients were between 18 and 65 years old and newly diagnosed, with a disease duration of less than 2 months. Exclusion was applied to patients with uncontrolled infections, other autoimmune diseases, pregnancy or lactation. Diagnoses were based on clinical symptoms, serum thyroxine and TRAb, thyroid ultrasound and orbital computed tomography. PBMCs were separated from approximately 10 ml of fresh peripheral blood using Ficoll-Paque density gradient centrifugation. Total RNA was extracted using Trizol reagent, and RNA quality was assessed on an Agilent 2100 Bioanalyzer.

The specimen was blood. The sequence was obtained from a woman aged 30 to 39 with Graves' hyperthyroidism. The sequence links TRBV19 to TRBJ1-1, with the D gene too uncertain to name. The CDR3: CASSIPGPNTEAFF. The nucleotide sequence reads TGTGCCAGTAGTATCCCGGGTCCGAACACTGAAGCTTTCTTT.